Here is one TCR beta chain with its context. The data were produced by immunoSEQ multiplex PCR, yet TCRdb's version contains in-frame clones alone and is incomplete. The sample lists 350,000 to 400,000 clones, 70% to 90% seen once, with roughly 2% in the top ten. This entry comes from a study of blood T cell repertoires in COVID-19. Germline values: CDR1 MNHEY, CDR2 SMNVEV (reference sequence). This CDR3 comprises 14 residues. The V and J ends lost 3 bases and 10 bases respectively, with 13 bases between them. Recruitment covered some 25 US areas and drew participants whose ages spanned roughly 18 to 90 years.

This receptor was obtained from a man between 40 and 49 years old in a cohort exposed to, infected with or recovered from COVID-19 (not recorded which). The V and J genes are TRBV27 and TRBJ1-6; D is possibly TRBD1 (5 bases). The sequenced material came from PBMCs or T cells enriched from blood (not recorded which). For the CDR3, the DNA is TGTGCCAGCAGTTTGTGGCAGGGCAGCTCACCCCTCCACTTT. The encoded protein is CASSLWQGSSPLHF.